This T cell receptor beta chain was recovered during a study of PD-1 blockade in classical Hodgkin lymphoma. General study results and limits: Prior to therapy, complete responders displayed diversity much like that of newly diagnosed patients. Relative to healthy donors, newly diagnosed patients reportedly had lower baseline TCR diversity, which was reported as lower still in relapsed/refractory patients. Undefined causes, possibly disease activity or prior therapy, underlie the repertoire differences.

Germline V gene lookup returns CDR1 SQVTM and CDR2 ANQGSEA. The CDR3 totals 10 residues. V was cut by 4 bases and J by 4 bases, with 3 bases left in between. Assay used: immunoSEQ multiplex PCR; TCRdb lists only in-frame clones, some missing. The table has some 20,000 clones, about 71% seen once. Concerning this clone itself: The antigen remains undetermined.

No patient escaped relapse after autologous stem cell transplantation, and brentuximab vedotin exposure varied. Patients showed best responses of complete response, partial response or progressive disease. The sequenced sample was peripheral blood mononuclear cells (PBMCs), obtained at baseline. The sequence was collected from a human donor with classical Hodgkin lymphoma. The rearrangement joins TRBV29-1 to TRBJ2-3, with no clear D. CDR3 DNA sequence: TGCAGCGTTGTACCAGATACGCAGTATTTT. Residues: CSVVPDTQYF.